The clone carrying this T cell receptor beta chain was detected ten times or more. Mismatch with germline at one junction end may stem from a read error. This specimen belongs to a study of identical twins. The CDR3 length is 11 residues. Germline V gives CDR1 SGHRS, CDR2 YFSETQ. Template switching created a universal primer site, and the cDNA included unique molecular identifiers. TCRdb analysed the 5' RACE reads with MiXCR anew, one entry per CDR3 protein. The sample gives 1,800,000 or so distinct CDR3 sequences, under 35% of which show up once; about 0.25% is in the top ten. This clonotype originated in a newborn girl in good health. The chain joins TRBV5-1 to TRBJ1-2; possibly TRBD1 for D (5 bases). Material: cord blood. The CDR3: CASRDNYGYTF. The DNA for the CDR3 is TGTGCCAGCAGGGACAACTATGGCTACACCTTC.